This record looks at one TCR beta chain sequence and its context. This specimen belongs to a study of T cell changes during pregnancy in multiple sclerosis. Clones were read by immunoSEQ multiplex PCR, and TCRdb kept only the in-frame ones, dropping some. The top ten hold about 0.38% of the sample, which has roughly 42,000 clones, 94% seen once. Germline V lookup: CDR1 SGHNT, CDR2 YYREEE (reference sequence). Trimming left V 3 bases short and J 0 bases short, with 15 bases between. The CDR3 is made up of 17 amino acids. V gene TRBV5-4 combines with J gene TRBJ1-4; D is possibly TRBD1 (6 bases). The material sequenced was CD4+ T cells from peripheral blood mononuclear cells, taken after pregnancy. The sequence derives from a female donor with multiple sclerosis, enrolled in a pregnancy study. In nucleotides, the CDR3 is TGTGCCAGCAGCTCCGGAACGAACAGGGCAACTAATGAAAAACTGTTTTTT. Translated, it gives CASSSGTNRATNEKLFF.